This is a list of T cell receptor beta chains from one sample in a study of T-cell reconstitution after alpha-beta-depleted transplantation in children. TCRdb re-called the PCR reads through MiXCR, storing one row per CDR3 protein. This sample has about 460,000 distinct CDR3 sequences; roughly an eighth occur once, and the top ten carry about 5.6%. The input for sequencing was PBMCs from the stem cell graft donor, taken from the stem cell graft. Receptor source: a human donor who donated a stem cell graft to a child with combined immunodeficiency. Both conserved end residues are part of each CDR3. The D gene is left open where the match is weak. Clone size is stated in some rows and not others, as once, few, many or a class when expanded.

v_call	clone_size	d_call	j_call	cdr3_aa	cdr3_nt
TRBV12-3/TRBV12-4	NA	TRBD1	TRBJ1-6	CASTPDRGRNSPLHF	TGTGCCAGCACCCCGGACAGGGGTAGGAATTCACCCCTCCACTTT
TRBV12-3/TRBV12-4	many	NA	TRBJ2-7	CASRGRSGYYEQYF	TGTGCCAGCAGGGGACGTAGCGGTTACTACGAGCAGTACTTC
TRBV5-8	once	TRBD1	TRBJ2-7	CASSNRDRATYEQYF	TGTGCCAGCAGCAATCGGGACAGGGCTACCTACGAGCAGTACTTC
TRBV12-3/TRBV12-4	NA	NA	TRBJ2-1	CASSPPLGVEQFF	TGTGCCAGCAGCCCCCCGCTGGGTGTAGAGCAGTTCTTC
TRBV12-3/TRBV12-4	many	NA	TRBJ2-5	CASSLQQETQYF	TGTGCCAGCAGCTTACAGCAAGAGACCCAGTACTTC
TRBV6-4	many	NA	TRBJ2-1	CASSEDGYSNEQFF	TGTGCCAGCAGTGAGGATGGTTACAGCAATGAGCAGTTCTTC
TRBV20-1	NA	TRBD2	TRBJ2-7	CSAREPSGGTYEQYF	TGCAGTGCTAGAGAACCTAGCGGGGGAACCTACGAGCAGTACTTC
TRBV29-1	NA	NA	TRBJ2-2	CSGKNTGELFF	TGCAGCGGGAAAAACACCGGGGAGCTGTTTTTT
TRBV28	many	NA	TRBJ2-7	CASTKRSRIYEQYF	TGTGCCAGCACGAAGCGCTCTAGGATCTACGAGCAGTACTTC
TRBV20-1	NA	TRBD2	TRBJ2-1	CSFLAGVMAYNEQFF	TGCAGTTTTCTAGCGGGAGTAATGGCCTACAATGAGCAGTTCTTC
TRBV3-1	NA	NA	TRBJ2-5	CASSPYGQQETQYF	TGTGCCAGCAGCCCCTACGGACAGCAAGAGACCCAGTACTTC
TRBV29-1	NA	NA	TRBJ2-2	CSVAGMRTGELFF	TGCAGCGTTGCCGGGATGAGGACCGGGGAGCTGTTTTTT
TRBV5-6	few	NA	TRBJ2-4	CASSLAGRENIQYF	TGTGCCAGCAGCTTGGCTGGAAGGGAAAACATTCAGTACTTC
TRBV7-2	NA	NA	TRBJ2-7	CASSSRGRIDGYEQYF	TGTGCCAGCAGCTCCCGGGGTAGGATTGATGGCTACGAGCAGTACTTC
TRBV25-1	many	TRBD2	TRBJ2-7	CASSESLRASGTGDEQYF	TGTGCCAGCAGTGAATCTCTCCGTGCTAGCGGGACCGGGGACGAGCAGTACTTC
TRBV5-5	few	TRBD2	TRBJ2-2	CASSLVQGGLAGGELFF	TGTGCCAGCAGCTTGGTCCAGGGAGGGTTGGCCGGCGGGGAGCTGTTTTTT
TRBV19	NA	NA	TRBJ2-3	CASSGSPWGDTQYF	TGTGCCAGTAGTGGCTCACCCTGGGGGGATACGCAGTATTTT
TRBV9	many	TRBD2	TRBJ2-2	CASSVAPLAGVTTGELFF	TGTGCCAGCAGCGTAGCCCCACTAGCGGGAGTGACCACCGGGGAGCTGTTTTTT
TRBV6-2/TRBV6-3	NA	NA	TRBJ2-5	CASSLDDETQYF	TGTGCCAGCAGTCTAGATGACGAGACCCAGTACTTC
TRBV6-1	NA	TRBD2	TRBJ2-3	CASSHGWGGTDTQYF	TGTGCCAGCAGTCATGGCTGGGGGGGTACAGATACGCAGTATTTT
TRBV10-3	few	TRBD1	TRBJ1-5	CAISQGQTINQPQHF	TGTGCCATCAGTCAGGGACAGACAATCAATCAGCCCCAGCATTTT
TRBV29-1	many	TRBD2	TRBJ2-1	CSVVPSSGTFYNEQFF	TGCAGCGTTGTCCCGTCTAGCGGAACGTTCTACAATGAGCAGTTCTTC
TRBV2	NA	NA	TRBJ2-1	CASNIGVNNEQFF	TGTGCCAGCAATATCGGGGTTAACAATGAGCAGTTCTTC
TRBV12-3/TRBV12-4	many	TRBD2	TRBJ2-3	CASSSMAGGTDTQYF	TGTGCCAGCAGTTCTATGGCGGGGGGCACAGATACGCAGTATTTT
TRBV28	few	NA	TRBJ1-5	CASSPRLGTHQPQHF	TGTGCCAGCAGTCCTCGATTAGGGACTCATCAGCCCCAGCATTTT
TRBV28	NA	NA	TRBJ2-1	CASSQGRGYSYNEQFF	TGTGCCAGCAGCCAGGGACGGGGGTACTCCTACAATGAGCAGTTCTTC
TRBV18	NA	NA	TRBJ2-5	CASSPPEEETQYF	TGTGCCAGCTCACCACCAGAGGAAGAGACCCAGTACTTC
TRBV12-3/TRBV12-4	few	NA	TRBJ1-2	CASSLLQHYGYTF	TGTGCCAGCAGTTTACTACAGCACTATGGCTACACCTTC
TRBV11-2	NA	TRBD1	TRBJ1-4	CASSIDRDEKLFF	TGTGCCAGCAGCATAGACAGGGATGAAAAACTGTTTTTT
TRBV6-5	few	NA	TRBJ1-1	CASSSALGGSEAFF	TGTGCCAGCAGTTCGGCCCTAGGGGGATCTGAAGCTTTCTTT
TRBV5-6	many	NA	TRBJ2-1	CASSTEWGLNEQFF	TGTGCCAGCAGCACTGAATGGGGTCTCAATGAGCAGTTCTTC
TRBV3-1	NA	NA	TRBJ1-5	CASSQGGVKSNQPQHF	TGTGCCAGCAGCCAAGGGGGAGTGAAAAGCAATCAGCCCCAGCATTTT
TRBV24-1	NA	TRBD1	TRBJ2-3	CATIYPGQGVADTQYF	TGTGCCACCATTTATCCGGGACAGGGGGTTGCAGATACGCAGTATTTT
TRBV7-9	many	NA	TRBJ1-2	CASSPQMDSYGYTF	TGTGCCAGCAGCCCTCAAATGGACAGCTATGGCTACACCTTC
TRBV24-1	NA	TRBD1	TRBJ2-3	CATSDQRRDRVLDTQYF	TGTGCCACCAGTGACCAACGCCGGGACAGGGTATTGGATACGCAGTATTTT
TRBV6-5	many	TRBD1	TRBJ1-4	CASSYSETGSELFF	TGTGCCAGCAGTTACTCCGAGACAGGGTCGGAACTGTTTTTT
TRBV5-1	NA	NA	TRBJ2-6	CASSLPSLISSGANVLTF	TGCGCCAGCAGCTTACCCTCACTCATAAGCTCTGGGGCCAACGTCCTGACTTTC
TRBV5-1	NA	NA	TRBJ2-2	CASSGIFQANTGELFF	TGCGCCAGCAGCGGTATCTTCCAGGCGAACACCGGGGAGCTGTTTTTT
TRBV4-3	NA	TRBD1	TRBJ1-1	CASSRDRVWDTEAFF	TGCGCCAGCAGCCGCGACAGGGTTTGGGACACTGAAGCTTTCTTT
TRBV5-1	NA	NA	TRBJ2-3	CASSIGLPDTQYF	TGCGCCAGCAGCATCGGACTACCAGATACGCAGTATTTT